These 26 T cell receptor beta chains came from one sample sequenced in a study of radiotherapy plus CTLA-4 blockade in lung cancer. Clones were read by immunoSEQ multiplex PCR, and TCRdb kept only the in-frame ones, dropping some. The sample yields tens of thousands of clones, approximately 73% seen once. Sequencing used peripheral blood, obtained from a patient treated with radiotherapy plus ipilimumab. The receptors were sampled from a human donor with non-small cell lung cancer who had a complete response to radiotherapy plus ipilimumab.

By share of the sample, this clone is medium-sized. The chain employs TRBV28 and TRBJ2-1; 7 nucleotides agree with TRBD1. The germline V gene encodes CDR1 MDHEN and CDR2 SYDVKM. The CDR3 runs 13 residues. J gave up 10 bases and V 1 base, and 4 bases lay outside the gene matches. In DNA, the CDR3 is TGTGCCAGCAGTTTATCCTTCAGGGGGGAGCAGTTCTTC. It codes for CASSLSFRGEQFF.

This chain connects TRBV5-8 to TRBJ2-5, with TRBD2 identical over 7 bases. The DNA end is a closer match to TRBJ2-7, so the J assignment may be wrong. This CDR3 has 15 amino acids. The germline CDR1 and CDR2 sequences are SGHTS and YDEGEE. CDR3 sequence (DNA): TGTGCCAGCAGCTTGGCGCCTAGCGGCTTCTACGAGCAGTACTTC. Residues: CASSLAPSGFYEQYF.

The V and J genes are TRBV18 and TRBJ1-4; D not resolved. CDR1 and CDR2 from the germline V gene are KGHSH and LQKENI. The CDR3 is 15 residues long. V lost 2 bases and J lost 3, with 10 bases in between. The CDR3 region is CASSPAAEPNEKLFF. CDR3 coding DNA: TGTGCCAGCTCACCAGCGGCGGAACCTAATGAAAAACTGTTTTTT.

The chain employs TRBV5-6 and TRBJ1-1; D gene ambiguous. Trimming left V 1 base short and J 4 bases short, with 14 bases between. The CDR3 covers 15 residues. The germline CDR1 and CDR2 sequences are SGHDT and YYEEEE. CDR3: CASSLPQSSGTEAFF. CDR3 bases: TGTGCCAGCAGCTTGCCTCAGTCGAGCGGCACTGAAGCTTTCTTT.

The chain links TRBV7-2 to TRBJ2-3; 8 bases map to TRBD1. V was pared by 1 base and J by 3 bases, with 0 bases of the junction left unmatched. The CDR3 covers 14 residues. Germline CDR1 and CDR2: SGHTA and FQGNSA. This chain's CDR3 is CASSLDRGTDTQYF. As DNA, the CDR3 is TGTGCCAGCAGCTTAGACAGGGGGACAGATACGCAGTATTTT.

J is TRBJ2-7 and V is TRBV16; 8 nucleotides match TRBD1. Trimming at V came to 4 bases and at J to 2 bases, leaving 1 base not matched to a gene. Germline V lookup: CDR1 KGHSY, CDR2 FQNENV. The CDR3 covers 13 residues. The CDR3 DNA reads TGTGCCAGCAGCCGGGACAGGACCTACGAGCAGTACTTC. As protein: CASSRDRTYEQYF.

V usage is TRBV19 and J usage is TRBJ1-2, with unresolved D. This CDR3 spans 16 amino acids. V was pared by 5 bases and J by 1 base, with 17 bases between. Germline assignment: CDR1 LNHDA and CDR2 SQIVND (reference sequence). CDR3 sequence: CASSPTARSGNYGYTF. In nucleotides, the CDR3 is TGTGCCAGTAGTCCCACGGCCCGGTCGGGTAACTATGGCTACACCTTC.

The chain uses TRBV11-2 and TRBJ2-7; a possible D gene is TRBD2 (6 bases). Germline loops: CDR1 SGHAT, CDR2 FQNNGV. The CDR3 runs to 14 residues. Trimming took off 3 bases at V and 7 bases at J, with 16 bases between the two ends. DNA for the CDR3: TGTGCCAGCAGCTTCCTCCGGGACTCGGGGGAGCAGTACTTC. Its protein is CASSFLRDSGEQYF.

The chain has TRBV5-5 and TRBJ2-7; TRBD2 might be the D (6 bases). V was cut by 0 bases and J by 6 bases, with 16 bases left in between. Per germline, CDR1 SGHKS and CDR2 YYEKEE (reference sequence). CDR3 length: 15 amino acids. Here the CDR3 reads CASSLGGQGGAEQYF. Written as DNA, the CDR3 is TGTGCCAGCAGCTTGGGAGGCCAGGGAGGAGCCGAGCAGTACTTC.

The chain combines TRBV9 with TRBJ2-2, with D possibly being TRBD1 (6 bases). The germline gives CDR1 SGDLS, CDR2 YYNGEE. This CDR3 is 16 amino acids long. Deletions cut 2 bases from V and 4 bases from J, with 15 bases between. The CDR3 reads CASSVTNRVRTGELFF. CDR3 DNA: TGTGCCAGCAGCGTCACCAACAGGGTCCGCACCGGGGAGCTGTTTTTT.

The chain combines TRBV4-3 with TRBJ1-2; 10 bases map to TRBD1. This CDR3 has 14 residues. V dropped 4 bases and J dropped 6; count of bases not matched to a gene: 5. Looked up from germline, CDR1 is LGHNA and CDR2 is YSLEER. The DNA for the CDR3 is TGCGCCAGCAGCCTGGGACAGGGGTTGGATGGCTACACCTTC. Translation gives CASSLGQGLDGYTF.

This clone was detected once. Written as DNA, the CDR3 is TGCGCCAGCAGCTTGGGGACCGGGACAGGGTACGACTATGGCTACACCTTC. It translates to CASSLGTGTGYDYGYTF. The rearrangement links TRBV5-1 to TRBJ1-2, with 9 positions matching TRBD1. Trimming took 0 bases from V and 3 from J; bases not matched to a gene: 9. The CDR3 length is 17 residues. The germline CDR1 and CDR2 sequences are SGHRS and YFSETQ.

The chain's CDR3 is CASRGQGGIYGYTF. Here the CDR3 DNA reads TGCGCCAGCAGGGGACAGGGTGGAATCTATGGCTACACCTTC. This rearrangement joins TRBV5-1 to TRBJ1-2; 9 nucleotides match TRBD1. The V gene end was trimmed by 5 bases and the J gene end by 4 bases; junction bases not matched to a gene: 6. Germline V CDR1 and CDR2: SGHRS, YFSETQ. The CDR3 runs 14 residues.

The chain combines TRBV5-1 with TRBJ2-5; no clear D gene. CDR1 and CDR2 (germline): SGHRS, YFSETQ. The V end was cut by 2 bases, the J end by 4 bases, with 12 bases between. This CDR3 comprises 14 residues. CDR3 loop: CASSFYDGRETQYF. The CDR3 nucleotides are TGCGCCAGCAGCTTCTATGATGGGCGAGAGACCCAGTACTTC.

This chain connects TRBV18 to TRBJ2-5; D is unresolved. The CDR3 consists of 14 residues. Germline V gene sequence: CDR1 KGHSH, CDR2 LQKENI. The germline V and J ends were trimmed by 1 base and 5 bases, with 11 bases remaining between them. CDR3 nucleotide sequence: TGTGCCAGCTCACCACTGGAGAGTCTTGAGACCCAGTACTTC. It yields the protein CASSPLESLETQYF.

The rearrangement uses TRBV2 and TRBJ2-5; D not resolved. Per germline, CDR1 SNHLY and CDR2 FYNNEI. This CDR3 region has 14 residues. Between the trimmed V and J ends, which lost 1 base and 1 base, there was a span of 7 bases. As DNA, the CDR3 is TGTGCCAGCAGTGAAGGCTTAGTCCAAGAGACCCAGTACTTC. Its translation: CASSEGLVQETQYF.

The chain has TRBV5-1 and TRBJ1-5; a possible D gene is TRBD1 (5 bases). The ends were cut back, 7 bases at V and 6 bases at J, with 20 bases in the middle. The CDR3 is 15 amino acids. Looked up from germline, CDR1 is SGHRS and CDR2 is YFSETQ. For the CDR3, the DNA is TGCGCCAGCTACATCCCCCCCAACAGGATTCAGCCCCAGCATTTT. Protein sequence: CASYIPPNRIQPQHF.

The rearrangement links TRBV6-5 to TRBJ1-2, with D hard to call. Germline V gives CDR1 MNHEY, CDR2 SVGAGI. The CDR3 length is 12 residues. Trimming removed 2 bases from V and 7 bases from J, with 8 bases in between. This chain's CDR3 is CASSYVGFGYTF. CDR3 nucleotide sequence: TGTGCCAGCAGTTACGTGGGCTTTGGCTACACCTTC.

V gene TRBV7-9 combines with J gene TRBJ2-5; 7 positions agree with TRBD2. CDR1 is SEHNR, CDR2 FQNEAQ, per germline (reference sequence). The length of the CDR3 is 15 residues. Unmatched junction bases numbered 11, after V lost 6 bases and J lost 4 bases. The CDR3 nucleotides read TGTGCCAGCAGTCCCAGACTAGCTTTTCCAGAGACCCAGTACTTC. It encodes CASSPRLAFPETQYF.

The chain has TRBV6-5 and TRBJ1-1; D is unresolved. V shed 5 bases and J shed 1 base, with 11 bases lying between them. The germline gives CDR1 MNHEY, CDR2 SVGAGI. The CDR3 has 14 residues. The CDR3 sequence: CASSHQRWNTEAFF. The CDR3 coding sequence is TGTGCCAGCAGTCATCAGAGGTGGAACACTGAAGCTTTCTTT.

This clone occurred once. One junction end disagrees with the germline gene, perhaps due to a read error. This chain joins TRBV6-1 and TRBJ1-2, with D possibly TRBD1 on 6 matching bases. The CDR3 consists of 12 residues. The germline gives CDR1 MNHNS, CDR2 SASEGT. The CDR3 here is CASSEYERDIHF. In nucleotides, the CDR3 is TGTGCCAGCAGTGAATATGAGAGGGACATCCACTTC.

In this sample, this clone turned up once. Compared with germline, one end of the junction differs, possibly owing to a read error. This specimen includes other DNA sequences encoding the same CDR3. The chain couples TRBV27 to TRBJ1-6, with a possible D match to TRBD1 (5 bases). This CDR3 has 15 amino acids. CDR1 is MNHEY, CDR2 SMNVEV, per germline (reference sequence). The CDR3, as DNA: TGTGCCAGCAGTGCCCCAAGGGGCGCAAATTCCCCCCTCCACTTT. This translates into CASSAPRGANSPLHF.

The chain couples TRBV18 to TRBJ1-4; D gene unclear. This CDR3 contains 14 residues. Germline V CDR1 and CDR2: KGHSH, LQKENI. The V end was cut by 6 bases, the J end by 0 bases, with 8 bases between. The CDR3 spells CASSLSSTNEKLFF. CDR3 coding DNA: TGTGCCAGCTCTCTCTCGTCAACTAATGAAAAACTGTTTTTT.

The gene calls are TRBV6-5 and TRBJ2-2; 7 bases agree with TRBD2. The trim removed 0 bases at V and 5 bases at J, leaving 3 bases unmatched. This CDR3 contains 15 residues. CDR1 is MNHEY, CDR2 SVGAGI, per germline. The CDR3 DNA sequence: TGTGCCAGCAGTTACTCGCGGGAGCCGACCGGGGAGCTGTTTTTT. It specifies CASSYSREPTGELFF.

This rearrangement joins TRBV5-6 to TRBJ1-5; 7 bases align to TRBD1. The CDR3 spans 15 residues. In germline, CDR1 is SGHDT, CDR2 YYEEEE. V lost 1 base and J lost 7; bases outside the gene matches: 8. The CDR3 DNA follows: TGTGCCAGCAGCTTGCAGGGGGTTTTTTTACAGCCCCAGCATTTT. It translates to CASSLQGVFLQPQHF.

The rearrangement joins TRBV5-6 to TRBJ2-1; a possible D gene is TRBD2 (6 bases). The CDR3 spans 15 residues. Germline loops: CDR1 SGHDT, CDR2 YYEEEE. The ends were cut back, 1 base at V and 1 base at J, with 9 bases in the middle. Here the CDR3 DNA reads TGTGCCAGCAGCTTGTCGAGCGGGTCCTACAATGAGCAGTTCTTC. Protein product: CASSLSSGSYNEQFF.